These 2 T cell receptor beta chains came from one sample sequenced in a study of cytomegalovirus exposure and HLA in healthy donors. In the PCR, 60 Vbeta and 13 Jbeta primers were used. TCRdb's copy holds only in-frame clones and misses some; the assay was immunoSEQ multiplex PCR. The sample lists fewer than 200,000 clones, roughly three quarters occurring once. The specimen was PBMCs. The receptors stem from a male donor in good health and CMV-seropositive.

The genes are TRBV30 and TRBJ1-1; perhaps TRBD1 as D (6 bases). The CDR3 has 14 amino acids. Germline V gene sequence: CDR1 GTSNPN, CDR2 SVGIG (reference sequence). The ends were cut back, 7 bases at V and 0 bases at J, with 15 bases in the middle. The CDR3 reads CASIQGRVNTEAFF. The CDR3 nucleotides read TGTGCCTCAATACAGGGAAGGGTGAACACTGAAGCTTTCTTT.

The rearrangement uses TRBV7-2 and TRBJ2-1, with 11 bases that match TRBD2. Germline V gene lookup returns CDR1 SGHTA and CDR2 FQGNSA. The CDR3 totals 14 residues. J gave up 7 bases and V 3 bases, and 2 bases lay outside the gene matches. Here the CDR3 reads CASSFSGGGNEQFF. The CDR3 nucleotides are TGTGCCAGCAGCTTTAGCGGGGGGGGTAATGAGCAGTTCTTC.